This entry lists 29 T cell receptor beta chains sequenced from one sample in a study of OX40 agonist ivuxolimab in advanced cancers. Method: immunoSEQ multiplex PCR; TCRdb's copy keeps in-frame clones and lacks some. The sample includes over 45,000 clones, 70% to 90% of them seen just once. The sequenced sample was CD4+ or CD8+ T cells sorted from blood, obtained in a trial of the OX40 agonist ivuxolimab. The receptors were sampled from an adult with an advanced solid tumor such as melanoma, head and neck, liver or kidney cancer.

CDR3 sequence reads: CASRALRGFTDTQYF. The CDR3, as DNA: TGTGCCAGTAGGGCCCTTAGGGGGTTCACAGATACGCAGTATTTT. V is TRBV19 and J is TRBJ2-3, with D possibly TRBD1 on 6 matching bases. V lost 6 bases to trimming and J lost 2 bases, with 15 bases between them. This CDR3 has 15 amino acids. Germline values: CDR1 LNHDA, CDR2 SQIVND (reference sequence). Based on the CDR3 plus reference TRBV19 and TRBJ2-3, the full variable domain is DGGITQSPKYLFRKEGQNVTLSCEQNLNHDAMYWYRQDPGQGLRLIYYSQIVNDFQKGDIAEGYSVSREKKESFPLTVTSAQKNPTAFYLCASRALRGFTDTQYFGPGTRLTVL.

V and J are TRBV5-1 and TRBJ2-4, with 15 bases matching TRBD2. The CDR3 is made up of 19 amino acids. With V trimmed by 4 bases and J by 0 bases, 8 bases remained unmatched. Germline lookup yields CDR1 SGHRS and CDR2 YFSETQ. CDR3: CASSPPGLAGGLAKNIQYF. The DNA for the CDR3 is TGCGCCAGCAGCCCCCCGGGACTAGCGGGGGGATTAGCCAAAAACATTCAGTACTTC. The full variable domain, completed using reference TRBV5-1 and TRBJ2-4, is KAGVTQTPRYLIKTRGQQVTLSCSPISGHRSVSWYQQTPGQGLQFLFEYFSETQRNKGNFPGRFSGRQFSNSRSEMNVSTLELGDSALYLCASSPPGLAGGLAKNIQYFGAGTRLSVL.

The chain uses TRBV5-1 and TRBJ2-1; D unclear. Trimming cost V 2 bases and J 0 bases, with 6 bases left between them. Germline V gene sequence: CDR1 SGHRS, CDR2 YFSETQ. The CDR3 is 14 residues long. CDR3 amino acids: CASSFAASYNEQFF. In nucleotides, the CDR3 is TGCGCCAGCAGCTTCGCTGCCTCCTACAATGAGCAGTTCTTC.

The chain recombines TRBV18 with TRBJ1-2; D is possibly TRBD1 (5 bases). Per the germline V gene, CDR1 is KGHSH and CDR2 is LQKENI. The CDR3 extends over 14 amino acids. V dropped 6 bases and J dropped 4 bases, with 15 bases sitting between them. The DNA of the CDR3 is TGTGCCAGCTCTCCCGGGACGGAATTCTATGGCTACACCTTC. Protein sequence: CASSPGTEFYGYTF.

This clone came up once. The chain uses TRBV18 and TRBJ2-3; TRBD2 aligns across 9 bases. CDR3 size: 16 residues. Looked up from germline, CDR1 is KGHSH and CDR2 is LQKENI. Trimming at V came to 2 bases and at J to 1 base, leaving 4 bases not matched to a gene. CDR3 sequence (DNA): TGTGCCAGCTCACCAGCGGGGGGGCTTGGCACAGATACGCAGTATTTT. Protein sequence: CASSPAGGLGTDTQYF.

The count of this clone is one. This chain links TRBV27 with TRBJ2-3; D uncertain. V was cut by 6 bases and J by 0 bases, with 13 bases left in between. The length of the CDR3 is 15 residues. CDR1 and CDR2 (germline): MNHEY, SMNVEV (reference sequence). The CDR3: CASRPIKPSTDTQYF. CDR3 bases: TGTGCCAGCAGACCTATTAAGCCTAGCACAGATACGCAGTATTTT.

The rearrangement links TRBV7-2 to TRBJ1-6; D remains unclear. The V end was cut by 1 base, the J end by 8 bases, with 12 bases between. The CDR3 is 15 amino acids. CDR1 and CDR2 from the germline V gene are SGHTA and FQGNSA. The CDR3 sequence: CASSLGGNRHSPLHF. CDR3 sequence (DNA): TGTGCCAGCAGCTTAGGGGGAAATCGCCATTCACCCCTCCACTTT.

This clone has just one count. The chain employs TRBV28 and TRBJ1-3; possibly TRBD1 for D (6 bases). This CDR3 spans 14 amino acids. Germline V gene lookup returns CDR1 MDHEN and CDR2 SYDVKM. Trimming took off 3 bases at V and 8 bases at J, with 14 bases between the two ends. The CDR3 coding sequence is TGTGCCAGCAGTTTTGGAGCCAGGGGTGACACCATATATTTT. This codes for CASSFGARGDTIYF.

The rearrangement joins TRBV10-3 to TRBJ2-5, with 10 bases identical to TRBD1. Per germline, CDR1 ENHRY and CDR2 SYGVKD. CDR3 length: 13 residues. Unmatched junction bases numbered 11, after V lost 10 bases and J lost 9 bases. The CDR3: CATAGGTGAAQYF. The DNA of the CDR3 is TGTGCCACTGCAGGGGGGACAGGGGCCGCCCAGTACTTC.

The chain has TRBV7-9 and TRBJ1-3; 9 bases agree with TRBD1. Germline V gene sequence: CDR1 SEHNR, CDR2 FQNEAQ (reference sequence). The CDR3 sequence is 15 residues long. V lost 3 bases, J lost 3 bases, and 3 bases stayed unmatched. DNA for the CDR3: TGTGCCAGCAGCTTGACAGGGGGAGTTGGAAACACCATATATTTT. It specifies CASSLTGGVGNTIYF.

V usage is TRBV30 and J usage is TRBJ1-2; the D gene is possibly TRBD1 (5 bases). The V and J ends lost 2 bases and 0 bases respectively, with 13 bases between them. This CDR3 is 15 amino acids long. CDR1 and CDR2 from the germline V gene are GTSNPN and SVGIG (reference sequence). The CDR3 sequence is CAWSPAGRANYGYTF. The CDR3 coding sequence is TGTGCCTGGAGTCCTGCGGGGCGAGCTAACTATGGCTACACCTTC. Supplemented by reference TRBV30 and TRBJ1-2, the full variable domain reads SQTIHQWPATLVQPVGSPLSLECTVEGTSNPNLYWYRQAAGRGLQLLFYSVGIGQISSEVPQNLSASRPQDRQFILSSKKLLLSDSGFYLCAWSPAGRANYGYTFGSGTRLTVV.

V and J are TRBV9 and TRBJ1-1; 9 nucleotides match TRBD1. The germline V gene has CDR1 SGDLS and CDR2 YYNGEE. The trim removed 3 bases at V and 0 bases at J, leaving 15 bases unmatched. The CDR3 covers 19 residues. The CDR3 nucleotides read TGTGCCAGCAGCGCTACTGCCGGGACAGGGTCCTACATGAACACTGAAGCTTTCTTT. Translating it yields CASSATAGTGSYMNTEAFF.

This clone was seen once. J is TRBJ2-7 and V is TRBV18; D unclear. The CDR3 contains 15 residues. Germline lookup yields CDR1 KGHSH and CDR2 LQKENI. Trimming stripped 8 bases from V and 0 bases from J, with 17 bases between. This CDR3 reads CASHHSPTSSYEQYF. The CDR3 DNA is TGTGCCAGCCACCATAGTCCCACGAGCTCCTACGAGCAGTACTTC.

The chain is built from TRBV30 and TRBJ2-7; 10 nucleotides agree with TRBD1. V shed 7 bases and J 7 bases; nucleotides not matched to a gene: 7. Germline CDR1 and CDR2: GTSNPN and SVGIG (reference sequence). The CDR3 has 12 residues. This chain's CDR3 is CAYDRGPREQYF. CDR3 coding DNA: TGTGCCTATGACAGGGGGCCAAGGGAGCAGTACTTC.

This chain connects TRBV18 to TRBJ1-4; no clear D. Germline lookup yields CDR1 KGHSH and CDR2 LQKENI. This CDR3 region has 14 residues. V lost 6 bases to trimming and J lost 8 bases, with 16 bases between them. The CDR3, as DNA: TGTGCCAGCTCTCGACGGTCCCCAGACGAAAAACTGTTTTTT. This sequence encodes CASSRRSPDEKLFF.

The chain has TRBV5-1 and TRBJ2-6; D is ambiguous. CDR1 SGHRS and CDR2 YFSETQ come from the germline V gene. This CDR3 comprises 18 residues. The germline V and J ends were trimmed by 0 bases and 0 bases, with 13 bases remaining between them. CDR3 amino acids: CASSLVGNPTSGANVLTF. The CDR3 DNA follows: TGCGCCAGCAGCTTGGTGGGGAACCCAACCTCTGGGGCCAACGTCCTGACTTTC.

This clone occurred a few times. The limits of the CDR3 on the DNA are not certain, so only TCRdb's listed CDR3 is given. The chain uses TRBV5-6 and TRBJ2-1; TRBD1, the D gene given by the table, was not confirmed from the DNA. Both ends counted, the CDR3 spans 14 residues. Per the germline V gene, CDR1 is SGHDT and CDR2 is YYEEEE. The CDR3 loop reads CASSFGTGTGEEFF.

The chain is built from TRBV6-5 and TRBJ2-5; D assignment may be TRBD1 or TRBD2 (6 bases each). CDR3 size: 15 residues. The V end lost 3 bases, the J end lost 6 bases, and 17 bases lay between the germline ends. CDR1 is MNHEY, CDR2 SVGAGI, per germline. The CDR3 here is CASSYSRGVLKTQYF. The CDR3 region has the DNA TGTGCCAGCAGTTATTCTAGGGGGGTCTTGAAGACCCAGTACTTC.

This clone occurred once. The CDR3: CASSPGGGNSGNTIYF. For the CDR3, the DNA is TGTGCCAGCAGCCCCGGGGGGGGGAACTCTGGAAACACCATATATTTT. This chain links TRBV7-6 with TRBJ1-3; a possible D gene is TRBD1 (5 bases). V lost 5 bases and J 0 bases, leaving 14 bases between the germline ends. The CDR3 runs 16 residues. Germline V gene lookup returns CDR1 SGHVS and CDR2 FNYEAQ.

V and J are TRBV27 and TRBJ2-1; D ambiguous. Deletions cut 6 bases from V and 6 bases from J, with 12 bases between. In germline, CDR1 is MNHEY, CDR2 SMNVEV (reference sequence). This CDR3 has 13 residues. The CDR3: CASSSRSTNEQFF. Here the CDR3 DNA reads TGTGCCAGCAGCTCCCGGAGTACCAATGAGCAGTTCTTC.

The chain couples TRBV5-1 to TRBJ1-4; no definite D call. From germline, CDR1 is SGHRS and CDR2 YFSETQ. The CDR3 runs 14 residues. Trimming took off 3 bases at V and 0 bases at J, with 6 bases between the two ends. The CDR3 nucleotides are TGCGCCAGCAGCTCGACTACAACTAATGAAAAACTGTTTTTT. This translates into CASSSTTTNEKLFF.

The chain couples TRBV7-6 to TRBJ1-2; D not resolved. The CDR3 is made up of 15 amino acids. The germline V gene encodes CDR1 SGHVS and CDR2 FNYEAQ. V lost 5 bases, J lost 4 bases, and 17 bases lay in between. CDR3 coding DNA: TGTGCCAGCAGCGCCAGCCAGTCCGGCGGCTATGGCTACACCTTC. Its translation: CASSASQSGGYGYTF.

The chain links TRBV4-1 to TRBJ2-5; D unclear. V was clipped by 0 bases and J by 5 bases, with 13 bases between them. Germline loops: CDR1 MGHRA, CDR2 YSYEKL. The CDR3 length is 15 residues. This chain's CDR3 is CASSQDSLRRETQYF. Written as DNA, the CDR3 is TGCGCCAGCAGCCAAGATAGTCTACGACGGGAGACCCAGTACTTC.

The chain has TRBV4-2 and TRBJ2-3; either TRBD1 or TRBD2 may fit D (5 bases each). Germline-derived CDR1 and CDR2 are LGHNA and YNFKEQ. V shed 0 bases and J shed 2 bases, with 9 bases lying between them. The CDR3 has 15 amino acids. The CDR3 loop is CASSQDKGTTDTQYF. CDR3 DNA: TGTGCCAGCAGCCAAGATAAGGGGACCACAGATACGCAGTATTTT.

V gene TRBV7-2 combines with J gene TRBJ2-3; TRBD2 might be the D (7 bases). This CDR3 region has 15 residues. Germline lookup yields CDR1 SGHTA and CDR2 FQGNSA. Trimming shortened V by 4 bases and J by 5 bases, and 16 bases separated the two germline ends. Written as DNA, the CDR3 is TGTGCCAGCAGCTCAAGGGGGGGGCGCCTAGATACGCAGTATTTT. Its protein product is CASSSRGGRLDTQYF.

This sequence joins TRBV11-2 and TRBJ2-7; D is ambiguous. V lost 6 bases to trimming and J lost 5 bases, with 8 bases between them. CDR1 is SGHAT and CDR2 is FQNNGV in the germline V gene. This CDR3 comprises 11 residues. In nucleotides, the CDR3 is TGTGCCAGCAGTCCCCATCACGAGCAGTACTTC. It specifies CASSPHHEQYF.

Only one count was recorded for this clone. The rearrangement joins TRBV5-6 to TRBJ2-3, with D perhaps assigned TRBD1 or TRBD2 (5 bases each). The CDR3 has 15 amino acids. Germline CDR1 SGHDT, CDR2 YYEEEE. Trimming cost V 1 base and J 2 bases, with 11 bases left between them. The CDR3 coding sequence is TGTGCCAGCAGCTTGTTGGTGGGGACCACAGATACGCAGTATTTT. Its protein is CASSLLVGTTDTQYF.

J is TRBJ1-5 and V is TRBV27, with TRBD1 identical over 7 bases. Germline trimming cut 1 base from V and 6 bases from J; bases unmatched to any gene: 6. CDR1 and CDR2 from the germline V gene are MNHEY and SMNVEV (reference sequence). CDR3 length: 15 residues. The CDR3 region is CASSLFLGGGQPQHF. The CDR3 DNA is TGTGCCAGCAGTTTATTTCTAGGGGGCGGTCAGCCCCAGCATTTT.

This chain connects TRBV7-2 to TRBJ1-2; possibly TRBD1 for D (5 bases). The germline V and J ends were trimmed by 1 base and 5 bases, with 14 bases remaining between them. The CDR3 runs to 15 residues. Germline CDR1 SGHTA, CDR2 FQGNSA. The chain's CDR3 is CASSLDAGWGYGYTF. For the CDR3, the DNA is TGTGCCAGCAGCTTAGACGCAGGGTGGGGGTATGGCTACACCTTC. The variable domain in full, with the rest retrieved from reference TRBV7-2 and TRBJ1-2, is GAGVSQSPSNKVTEKGKDVELRCDPISGHTALYWYRQSLGQGLEFLIYFQGNSAPDKSGLPSDRFSAERTGGSVSTLTIQRTQQEDSAVYLCASSLDAGWGYGYTFGSGTRLTVV.